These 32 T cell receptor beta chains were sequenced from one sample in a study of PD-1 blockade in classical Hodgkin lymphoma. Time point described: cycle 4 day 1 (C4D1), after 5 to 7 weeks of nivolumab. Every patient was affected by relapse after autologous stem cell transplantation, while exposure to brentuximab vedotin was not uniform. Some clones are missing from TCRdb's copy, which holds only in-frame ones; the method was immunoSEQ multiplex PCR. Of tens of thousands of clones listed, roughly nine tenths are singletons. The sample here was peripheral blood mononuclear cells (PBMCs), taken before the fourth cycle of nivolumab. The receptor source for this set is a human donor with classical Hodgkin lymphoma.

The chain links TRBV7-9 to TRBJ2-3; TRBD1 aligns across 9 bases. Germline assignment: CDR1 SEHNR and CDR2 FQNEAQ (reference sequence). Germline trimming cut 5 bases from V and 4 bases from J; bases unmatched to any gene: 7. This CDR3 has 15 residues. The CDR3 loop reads CASSPRDREADTQYF. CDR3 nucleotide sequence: TGTGCCAGCAGCCCCCGGGACAGGGAGGCAGATACGCAGTATTTT.

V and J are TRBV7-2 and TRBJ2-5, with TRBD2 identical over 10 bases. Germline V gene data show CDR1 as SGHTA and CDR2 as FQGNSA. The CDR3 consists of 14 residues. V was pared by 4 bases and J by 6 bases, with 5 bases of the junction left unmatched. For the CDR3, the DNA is TGTGCCAGCAGCTGGGCTAGCGGGAGTAAGACCCAGTACTTC. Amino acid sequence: CASSWASGSKTQYF.

CDR3 sequence: CASSLGTSGAETQYF. For the CDR3, the DNA is TGCGCCAGCAGCCTAGGGACTAGCGGGGCAGAGACCCAGTACTTC. This sequence joins TRBV4-1 and TRBJ2-5, with 13 positions matching TRBD2. The CDR3 is made up of 15 amino acids. V lost 4 bases and J lost 4; bases outside the gene matches: 3. Germline V gene sequence: CDR1 MGHRA, CDR2 YSYEKL.

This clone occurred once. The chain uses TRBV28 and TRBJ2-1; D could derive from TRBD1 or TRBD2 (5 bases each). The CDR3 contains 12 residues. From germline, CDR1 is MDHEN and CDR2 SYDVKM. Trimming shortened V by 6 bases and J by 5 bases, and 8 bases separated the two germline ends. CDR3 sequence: CASSWGNNEQFF. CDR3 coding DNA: TGTGCCAGCAGCTGGGGGAACAATGAGCAGTTCTTC.

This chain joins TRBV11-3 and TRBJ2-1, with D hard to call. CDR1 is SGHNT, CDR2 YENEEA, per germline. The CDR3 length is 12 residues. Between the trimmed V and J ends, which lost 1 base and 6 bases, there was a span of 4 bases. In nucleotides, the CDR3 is TGTGCCAGCAGCTTAGCGGCCAATGAGCAGTTCTTC. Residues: CASSLAANEQFF.

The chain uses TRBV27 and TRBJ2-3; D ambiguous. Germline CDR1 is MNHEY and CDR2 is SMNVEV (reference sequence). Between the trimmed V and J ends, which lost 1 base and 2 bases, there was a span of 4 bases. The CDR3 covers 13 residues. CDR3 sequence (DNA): TGTGCCAGCAGTTTATGGCTCACAGATACGCAGTATTTT. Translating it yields CASSLWLTDTQYF.

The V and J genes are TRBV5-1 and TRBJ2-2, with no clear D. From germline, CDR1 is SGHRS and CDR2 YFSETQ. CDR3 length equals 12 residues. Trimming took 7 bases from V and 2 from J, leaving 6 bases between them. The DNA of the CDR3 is TGCGCCAGCGCCGCCAACACCGGGGAGCTGTTTTTT. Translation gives CASAANTGELFF.

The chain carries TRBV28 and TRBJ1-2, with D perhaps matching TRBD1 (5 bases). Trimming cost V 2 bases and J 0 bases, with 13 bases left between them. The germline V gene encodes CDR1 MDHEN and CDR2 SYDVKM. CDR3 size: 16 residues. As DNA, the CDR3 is TGTGCCAGCAGTTTAGCCACAGGAATGACTAACTATGGCTACACCTTC. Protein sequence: CASSLATGMTNYGYTF.

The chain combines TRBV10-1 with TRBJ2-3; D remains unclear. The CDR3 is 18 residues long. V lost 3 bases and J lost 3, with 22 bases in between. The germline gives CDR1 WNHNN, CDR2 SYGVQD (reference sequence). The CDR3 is CASSEPTGASMVTDTQYF. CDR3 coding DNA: TGCGCCAGCAGTGAACCGACCGGAGCTAGTATGGTAACAGATACGCAGTATTTT.

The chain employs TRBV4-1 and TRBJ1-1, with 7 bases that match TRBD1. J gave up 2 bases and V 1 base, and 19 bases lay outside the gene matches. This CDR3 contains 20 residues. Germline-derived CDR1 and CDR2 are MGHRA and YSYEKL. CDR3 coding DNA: TGCGCCAGCAGCCAAGGCCGATCGACAGGGCTAATTCAACAAAACACTGAAGCTTTCTTT. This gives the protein CASSQGRSTGLIQQNTEAFF.

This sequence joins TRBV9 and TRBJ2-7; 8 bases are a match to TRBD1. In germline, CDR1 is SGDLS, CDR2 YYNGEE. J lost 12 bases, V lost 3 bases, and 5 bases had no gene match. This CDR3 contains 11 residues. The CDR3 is CASSAQGAWYF. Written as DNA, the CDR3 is TGTGCCAGCAGCGCTCAGGGGGCATGGTACTTC.

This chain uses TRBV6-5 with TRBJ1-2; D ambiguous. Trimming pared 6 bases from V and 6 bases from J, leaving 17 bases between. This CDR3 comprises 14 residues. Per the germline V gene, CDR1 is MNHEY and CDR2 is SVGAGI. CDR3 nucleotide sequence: TGTGCCAGCAGCCCACTAGTGCGGGCTGATGGCTACACCTTC. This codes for CASSPLVRADGYTF.

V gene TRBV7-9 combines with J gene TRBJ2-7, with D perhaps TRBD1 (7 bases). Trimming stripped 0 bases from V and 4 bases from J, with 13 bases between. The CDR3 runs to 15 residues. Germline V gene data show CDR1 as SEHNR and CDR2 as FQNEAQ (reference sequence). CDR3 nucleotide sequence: TGTGCCAGCAGCTTAGCCCCGACAGGGAGGTACGAGCAGTACTTC. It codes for CASSLAPTGRYEQYF.

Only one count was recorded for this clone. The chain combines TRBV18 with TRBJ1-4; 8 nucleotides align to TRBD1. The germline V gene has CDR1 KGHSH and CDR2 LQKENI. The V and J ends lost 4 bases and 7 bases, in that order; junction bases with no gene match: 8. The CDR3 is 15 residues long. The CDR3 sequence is CASSHSTGAFEKLFF. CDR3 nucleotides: TGTGCCAGCTCACATTCGACAGGGGCCTTTGAAAAACTGTTTTTT. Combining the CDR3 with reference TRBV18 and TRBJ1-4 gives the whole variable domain NAGVMQNPRHLVRRRGQEARLRCSPMKGHSHVYWYRQLPEEGLKFMVYLQKENIIDESGMPKERFSAEFPKEGPSILRIQQVVRGDSAAYFCASSHSTGAFEKLFFGSGTQLSVL.

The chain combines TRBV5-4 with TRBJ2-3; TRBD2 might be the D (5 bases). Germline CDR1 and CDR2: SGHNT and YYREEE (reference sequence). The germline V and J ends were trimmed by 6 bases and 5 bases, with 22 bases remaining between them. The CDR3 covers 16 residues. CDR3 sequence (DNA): TGTGCCAGCAACTTCCAAAGGAATCTAGGACTAGATACGCAGTATTTT. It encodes CASNFQRNLGLDTQYF.

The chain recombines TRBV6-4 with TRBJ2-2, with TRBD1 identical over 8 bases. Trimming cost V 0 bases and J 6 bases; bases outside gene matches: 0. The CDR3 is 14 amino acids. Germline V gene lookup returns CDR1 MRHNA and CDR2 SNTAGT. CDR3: CASSDSQGAGELFF. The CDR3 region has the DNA TGTGCCAGCAGTGACTCACAGGGGGCCGGGGAGCTGTTTTTT.

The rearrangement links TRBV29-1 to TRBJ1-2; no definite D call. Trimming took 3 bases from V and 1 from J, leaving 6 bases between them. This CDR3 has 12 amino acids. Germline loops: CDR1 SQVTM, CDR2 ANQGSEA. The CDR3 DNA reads TGCAGCGTTGACTCCCTTAACTATGGCTACACCTTC. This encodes CSVDSLNYGYTF.

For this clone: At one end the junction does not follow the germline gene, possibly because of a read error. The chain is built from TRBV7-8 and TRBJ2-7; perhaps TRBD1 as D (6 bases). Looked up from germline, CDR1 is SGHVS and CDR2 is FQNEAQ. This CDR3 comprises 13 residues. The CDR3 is CASSFTDETGGDF. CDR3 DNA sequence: TGTGCCAGCAGCTTCACAGATGAGACAGGTGGAGATTTC.

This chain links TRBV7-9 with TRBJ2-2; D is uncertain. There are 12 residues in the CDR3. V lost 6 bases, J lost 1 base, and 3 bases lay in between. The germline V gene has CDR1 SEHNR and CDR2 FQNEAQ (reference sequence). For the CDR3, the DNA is TGTGCCAGCAGGGAGAACACCGGGGAGCTGTTTTTT. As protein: CASRENTGELFF. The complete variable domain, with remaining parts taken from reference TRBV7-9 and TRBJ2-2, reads DTGVSQNPRHKITKRGQNVTFRCDPISEHNRLYWYRQTLGQGPEFLTYFQNEAQLEKSRLLSDRFSAERPKGSFSTLEIQRTEQGDSAMYLCASRENTGELFFGEGSRLTVL.

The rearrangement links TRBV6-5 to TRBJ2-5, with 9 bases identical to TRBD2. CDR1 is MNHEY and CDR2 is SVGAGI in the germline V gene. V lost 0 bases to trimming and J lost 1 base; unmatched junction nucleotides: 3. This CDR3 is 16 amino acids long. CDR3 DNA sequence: TGTGCCAGCAGTTACTCGACTAGCGGAGGCCAAGAGACCCAGTACTTC. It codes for CASSYSTSGGQETQYF.

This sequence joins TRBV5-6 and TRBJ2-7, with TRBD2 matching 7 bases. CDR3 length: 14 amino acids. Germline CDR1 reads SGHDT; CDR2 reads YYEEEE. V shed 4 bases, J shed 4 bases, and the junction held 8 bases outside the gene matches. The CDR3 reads CASSRGVADYEQYF. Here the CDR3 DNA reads TGTGCCAGCAGCCGGGGGGTCGCAGATTACGAGCAGTACTTC.

The CDR3 reads CASSLDYFWQFF. The CDR3 nucleotides read TGCGCCAGCAGCTTGGACTATTTTTGGCAGTTCTTC. This rearrangement joins TRBV5-1 to TRBJ2-1; D call uncertain. V was shortened by 0 bases and J by 12 bases, with 10 bases between the two germline ends. Germline CDR1 reads SGHRS; CDR2 reads YFSETQ. The CDR3 runs to 12 residues. Full variable domain (outside the CDR3, taken from reference TRBV5-1 and TRBJ2-1): KAGVTQTPRYLIKTRGQQVTLSCSPISGHRSVSWYQQTPGQGLQFLFEYFSETQRNKGNFPGRFSGRQFSNSRSEMNVSTLELGDSALYLCASSLDYFWQFFGPGTRLTVL.

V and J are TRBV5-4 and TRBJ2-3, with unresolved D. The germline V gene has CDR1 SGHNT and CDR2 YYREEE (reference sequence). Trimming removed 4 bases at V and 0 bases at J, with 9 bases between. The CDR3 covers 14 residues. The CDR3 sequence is CASSLDTSTDTQYF. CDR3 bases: TGTGCCAGCAGCCTAGACACTAGCACAGATACGCAGTATTTT.

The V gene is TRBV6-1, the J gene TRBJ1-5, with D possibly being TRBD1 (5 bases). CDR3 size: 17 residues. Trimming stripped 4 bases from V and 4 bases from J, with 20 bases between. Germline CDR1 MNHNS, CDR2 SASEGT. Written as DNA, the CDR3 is TGTGCCAGCAGTGGACTACAGGAGGTAGGCCTAAATCAGCCCCAGCATTTT. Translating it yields CASSGLQEVGLNQPQHF.

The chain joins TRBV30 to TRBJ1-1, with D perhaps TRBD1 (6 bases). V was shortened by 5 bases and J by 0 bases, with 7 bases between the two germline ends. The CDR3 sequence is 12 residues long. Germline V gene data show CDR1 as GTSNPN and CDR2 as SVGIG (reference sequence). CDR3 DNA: TGTGCCTGGGGGGGCCTGAACACTGAAGCTTTCTTT. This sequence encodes CAWGGLNTEAFF.

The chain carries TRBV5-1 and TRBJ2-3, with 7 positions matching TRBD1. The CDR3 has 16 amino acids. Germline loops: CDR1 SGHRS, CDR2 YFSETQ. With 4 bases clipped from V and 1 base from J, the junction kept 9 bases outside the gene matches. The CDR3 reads CASSRSTGTGTDTQYF. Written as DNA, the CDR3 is TGCGCCAGCAGCCGCAGTACCGGGACAGGCACAGATACGCAGTATTTT.

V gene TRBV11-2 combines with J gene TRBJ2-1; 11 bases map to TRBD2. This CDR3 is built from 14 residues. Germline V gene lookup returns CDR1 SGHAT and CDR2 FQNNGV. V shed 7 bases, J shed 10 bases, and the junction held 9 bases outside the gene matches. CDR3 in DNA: TGTGCCAGCACCCTTAGCGGGGGGGCAGTGGAGCAGTTCTTC. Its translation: CASTLSGGAVEQFF.

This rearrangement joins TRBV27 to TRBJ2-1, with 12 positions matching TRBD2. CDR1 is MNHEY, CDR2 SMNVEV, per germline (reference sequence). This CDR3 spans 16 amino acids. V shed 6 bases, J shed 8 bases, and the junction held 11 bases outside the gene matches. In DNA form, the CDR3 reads TGTGCCAGCAGCTCCCCCGGACTAGCGGGAACCTATGAGCAGTTCTTC. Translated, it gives CASSSPGLAGTYEQFF.

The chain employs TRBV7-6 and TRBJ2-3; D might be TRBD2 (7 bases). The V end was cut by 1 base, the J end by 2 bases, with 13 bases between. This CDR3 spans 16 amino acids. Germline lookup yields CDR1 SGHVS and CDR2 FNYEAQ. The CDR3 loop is CASSLGAGAATDTQYF. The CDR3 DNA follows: TGTGCCAGCAGCTTAGGGGCGGGGGCCGCCACAGATACGCAGTATTTT. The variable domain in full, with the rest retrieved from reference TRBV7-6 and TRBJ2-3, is GAGVSQSPRYKVTKRGQDVALRCDPISGHVSLYWYRQALGQGPEFLTYFNYEAQQDKSGLPNDRFSAERPEGSISTLTIQRTEQRDSAMYRCASSLGAGAATDTQYFGPGTRLTVL.

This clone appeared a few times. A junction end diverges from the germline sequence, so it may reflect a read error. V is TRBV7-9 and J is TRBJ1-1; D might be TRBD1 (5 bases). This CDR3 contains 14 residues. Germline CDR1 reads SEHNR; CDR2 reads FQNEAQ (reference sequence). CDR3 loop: CASSLGAEHTEAFF. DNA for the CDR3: TGTGCCAGCAGTTTAGGGGCGGAGCACACTGAAGCTTTCTTT. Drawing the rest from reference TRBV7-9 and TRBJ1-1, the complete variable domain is DTGVSQNPRHKITKRGQNVTFRCDPISEHNRLYWYRQTLGQGPEFLTYFQNEAQLEKSRLLSDRFSAERPKGSFSTLEIQRTEQGDSAMYLCASSLGAEHTEAFFGQGTRLTVV.

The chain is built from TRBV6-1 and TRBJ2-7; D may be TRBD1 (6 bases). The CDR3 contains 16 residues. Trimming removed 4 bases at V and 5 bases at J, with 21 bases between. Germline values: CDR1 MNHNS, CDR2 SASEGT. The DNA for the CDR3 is TGTGCCAGCAGTGTTGTGTTCCGGCAGGGGCGCGACGAGCAGTACTTC. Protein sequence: CASSVVFRQGRDEQYF.

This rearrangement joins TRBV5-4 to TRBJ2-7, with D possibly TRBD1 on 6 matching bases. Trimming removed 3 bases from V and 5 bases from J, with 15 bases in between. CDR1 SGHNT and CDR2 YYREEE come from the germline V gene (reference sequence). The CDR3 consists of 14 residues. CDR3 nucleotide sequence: TGTGCCAGCAGCTCTCCCCAGGGGACCCACGAGCAGTACTTC. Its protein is CASSSPQGTHEQYF.